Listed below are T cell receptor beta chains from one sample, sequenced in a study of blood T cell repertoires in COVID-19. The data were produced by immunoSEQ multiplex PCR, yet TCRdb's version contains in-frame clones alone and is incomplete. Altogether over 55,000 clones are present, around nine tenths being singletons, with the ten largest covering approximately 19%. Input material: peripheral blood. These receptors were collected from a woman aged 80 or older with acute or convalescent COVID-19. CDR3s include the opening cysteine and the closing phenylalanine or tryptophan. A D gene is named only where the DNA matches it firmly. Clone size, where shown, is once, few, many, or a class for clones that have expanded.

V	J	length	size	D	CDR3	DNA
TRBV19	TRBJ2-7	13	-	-	CASSIANSYEQYF	TGTGCCAGTAGTATTGCGAACTCCTACGAGCAGTACTTC
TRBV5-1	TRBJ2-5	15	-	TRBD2	CASTIGGGAGETQYF	TGCGCCAGCACGATTGGCGGGGGGGCAGGAGAGACCCAGTACTTC
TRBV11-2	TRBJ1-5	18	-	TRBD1	CASSLDSRGQRVNQPQHF	TGTGCCAGCAGCTTAGATAGTCGGGGACAGCGAGTCAATCAGCCCCAGCATTTT
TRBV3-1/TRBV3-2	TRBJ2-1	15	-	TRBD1	CASSPWDSQGNEQFF	TGTGCCAGCAGCCCCTGGGACAGCCAGGGCAATGAGCAGTTCTTC
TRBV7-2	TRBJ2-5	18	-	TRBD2	CASSRYRGGGAGQETQYF	TGTGCCAGCAGCCGGTACCGGGGCGGGGGGGCTGGCCAAGAGACCCAGTACTTC
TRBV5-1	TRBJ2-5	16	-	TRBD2	CASSLVASGGQETQYF	TGCGCCAGCAGCTTGGTAGCTAGCGGGGGCCAAGAGACCCAGTACTTC
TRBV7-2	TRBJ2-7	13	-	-	CASSEAGSYEQYF	TGTGCCAGCAGCGAGGCTGGGTCCTACGAGCAGTACTTC
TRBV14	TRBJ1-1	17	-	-	CASSQLTGTLANTEAFF	TGTGCCAGCAGCCAACTTACCGGGACACTCGCTAACACTGAAGCTTTCTTT
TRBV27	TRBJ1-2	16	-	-	CASRQTGHTTNYGYTF	TGTGCCAGCAGACAAACGGGACACACAACTAACTATGGCTACACCTTC
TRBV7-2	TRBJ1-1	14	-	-	CASKRGGPNTEAFF	TGTGCCAGCAAGAGGGGGGGGCCGAACACTGAAGCTTTCTTT
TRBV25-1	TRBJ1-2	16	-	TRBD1	CASSGGAGQGGYGYTF	TGTGCCAGCAGTGGGGGGGCAGGACAGGGTGGATATGGCTACACCTTC
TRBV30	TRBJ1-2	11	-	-	CAGQGRDGYTF	TGTGCCGGGCAGGGAAGGGATGGCTACACCTTC
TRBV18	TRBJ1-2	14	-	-	CASSPSQDSRGYTF	TGTGCCAGCTCACCATCCCAGGACAGTCGGGGCTACACCTTC
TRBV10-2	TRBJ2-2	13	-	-	CASGLLSTGELFF	TGCGCCAGCGGACTTCTATCCACCGGGGAGCTGTTTTTT
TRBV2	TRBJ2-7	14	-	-	CASRGGGNSYEQYF	TGTGCCAGCCGGGGAGGAGGGAACTCCTACGAGCAGTACTTC
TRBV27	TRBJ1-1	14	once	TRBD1	CASRPGQGNTEAFF	TGTGCCAGCAGACCGGGACAGGGTAACACTGAAGCTTTCTTT
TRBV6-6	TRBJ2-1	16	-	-	CASSYRTGFSYNEQFF	TGTGCCAGCAGTTACCGCACAGGGTTCTCCTACAATGAGCAGTTCTTC
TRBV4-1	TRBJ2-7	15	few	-	CASSQDRAGRYEQYF	TGCGCCAGCAGCCAAGATCGGGCAGGGCGCTACGAGCAGTACTTC
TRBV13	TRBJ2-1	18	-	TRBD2	CASSFEAGGASSYNEQFF	TGTGCCAGCAGCTTTGAAGCGGGGGGGGCGAGCTCCTACAATGAGCAGTTCTTC
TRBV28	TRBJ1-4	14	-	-	CASSLDQGTEKLFF	TGTGCCAGCAGTTTGGACCAGGGGACGGAAAAACTGTTTTTT
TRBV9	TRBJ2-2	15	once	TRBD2	CASSVEAGGTGELFF	TGTGCCAGCAGCGTAGAAGCGGGGGGCACCGGGGAGCTGTTTTTT
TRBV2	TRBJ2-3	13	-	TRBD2	CASSPTGLAGQYF	TGTGCCAGCAGTCCAACGGGACTAGCGGGGCAGTATTTT
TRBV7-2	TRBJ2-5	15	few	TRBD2	CASSLVARGGETQYF	TGTGCCAGCAGCTTAGTAGCGCGGGGGGGAGAGACCCAGTACTTC
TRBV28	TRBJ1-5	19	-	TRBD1	CASSYLPFFDRGSNQPQHF	TGTGCCAGCAGTTACCTCCCCTTCTTTGACAGGGGGAGCAATCAGCCCCAGCATTTT
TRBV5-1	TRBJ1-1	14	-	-	CASTPGTENTEAFF	TGCGCCAGCACCCCAGGCACAGAGAACACTGAAGCTTTCTTT
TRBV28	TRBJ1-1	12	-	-	CASSLGHVEAFF	TGTGCCAGCAGTTTGGGACACGTTGAAGCTTTCTTT
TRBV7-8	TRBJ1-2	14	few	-	CASSVNQGTRGYTF	TGTGCCAGCAGCGTTAACCAGGGGACGAGGGGCTACACCTTC
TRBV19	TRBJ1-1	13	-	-	CASSLLTNTEAFF	TGTGCCAGTAGTCTACTCACGAACACTGAAGCTTTCTTT
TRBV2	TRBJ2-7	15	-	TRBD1	CASSSSGTGLSEQYF	TGTGCCAGCAGTTCTTCCGGGACAGGGTTGAGCGAGCAGTACTTC
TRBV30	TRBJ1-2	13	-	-	CAWRQGTNYGYTF	TGTGCCTGGAGACAGGGAACTAACTATGGCTACACCTTC
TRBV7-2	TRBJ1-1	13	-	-	CASSPLRNTEAFF	TGTGCCAGCAGCCCCCTGAGGAACACTGAAGCTTTCTTT
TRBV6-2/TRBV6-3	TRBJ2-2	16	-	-	CASSYSLGRGTGELFF	TGTGCCAGCAGTTACTCGCTGGGCCGGGGCACCGGGGAGCTGTTTTTT
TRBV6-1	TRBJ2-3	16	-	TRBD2	CASSAKTSGSTDTQYF	TGTGCCAGCAGTGCTAAGACTAGCGGAAGCACAGATACGCAGTATTTT
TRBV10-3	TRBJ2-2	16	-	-	CAISSTGTFNTGELFF	TGTGCCATCAGTTCTACCGGGACATTCAACACCGGGGAGCTGTTTTTT
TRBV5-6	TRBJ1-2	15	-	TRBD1	CASSYPRGKTYGYTF	TGTGCCAGCAGCTATCCCAGGGGGAAGACGTATGGCTACACCTTC
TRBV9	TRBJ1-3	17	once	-	CASSVGVSRVSGNTIYF	TGTGCCAGCAGCGTAGGTGTCTCCAGGGTCTCTGGAAACACCATATATTTT
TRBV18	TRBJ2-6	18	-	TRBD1	CASSPLGQVSSGANVLTF	TGTGCCAGCTCACCCCTGGGACAGGTTAGCTCTGGGGCCAACGTCCTGACTTTC
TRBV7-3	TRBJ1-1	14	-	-	CASSLQGKGTEAFF	TGTGCCAGCAGCTTACAGGGAAAAGGGACTGAAGCTTTCTTT
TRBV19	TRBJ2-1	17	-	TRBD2	CASSIGSGGSSYNEQFF	TGTGCCAGTAGTATAGGTAGCGGGGGTAGCTCCTACAATGAGCAGTTCTTC
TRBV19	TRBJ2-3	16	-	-	CASSIQRAPSTDTQYF	TGTGCCAGTAGTATTCAGCGGGCTCCTAGCACAGATACGCAGTATTTT
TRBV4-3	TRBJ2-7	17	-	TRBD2	CASSQALTSGSSYEQYF	TGCGCCAGCAGCCAAGCCCTAACTAGCGGGAGCTCCTACGAGCAGTACTTC
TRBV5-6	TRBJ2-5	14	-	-	CASSLVAAGETQYF	TGTGCCAGCAGCTTGGTGGCGGCCGGGGAGACCCAGTACTTC
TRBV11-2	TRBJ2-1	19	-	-	CASSPTKRERVSSYNEQFF	TGTGCCAGCAGCCCTACGAAACGGGAGCGGGTGTCGTCCTACAATGAGCAGTTCTTC
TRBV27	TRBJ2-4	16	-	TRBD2	CASSSSGGLAKNIQYF	TGTGCCAGCAGTTCTAGCGGGGGACTAGCCAAAAACATTCAGTACTTC
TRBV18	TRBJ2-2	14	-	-	CASSPPGLSGELFF	TGTGCCAGCTCACCACCGGGGCTTTCCGGGGAGCTGTTTTTT